The entry that follows covers one TCR beta chain sequence. This clone was seen only a few times. The antigen this receptor binds is unknown. No clone much larger than this one lies a single base away; base qualities are absent. The CDR3 goes from the cysteine to the phenylalanine over 17 residues. Only the CDR3 region is kept as DNA, spanning 51 bases read in frame from base 1. This specimen comes from a study of untreated major depressive disorder (dated 2018 in TCRdb). In terms of the full investigation: The study was a cross-sectional case-control comparison of T cell phenotype and TCR repertoire between antidepressant-free major depressive disorder patients and individually matched non-depressed controls. Sequencing followed up flow-cytometry Vbeta 5.1, Vbeta 11 and Vbeta 22 usage differences observed in the whole cohort.

The Qiagen DNeasy Blood and Tissue Kit was used to extract total genomic DNA from purified CD4+ T cells. Following immunoSEQ immunosequencing protocols, the TCRbeta CDR3 region, as defined by IMGT, was amplified and sequenced. The source study handled its data this way. Preprocessing of raw sequence data for PCR and sequencing error correction was performed by the immunoSEQ service. After being loaded into the immunoSEQ Analyzer, the data underwent further analysis with VDJtools v1.0.7. Patient-control differences were tested with the paired Wilcoxon signed-rank test. TCRdb mirrors the immuneACCESS table, restricted to in-frame sequences. Some clones are absent from its copies; in checked studies, under half trace to an unresolved V gene, and the reason for the others is unknown. V and J calls and clone size follow that table, whereas D and trimming were derived from the DNA. Across this sample there are tens of thousands of clones, with 87% seen only once. The top ten constitute around 4.9% of the sample.

Study-wide findings and limitations: The top five TRBV05-01 clones in every sequenced subject were all private clones. Sequencing confirmed higher TRBV05-01 (Vbeta 5.1) usage among CD4+ T cells of depressed patients than controls, with p = 0.040 in a one-tailed test. For the sequencing comparisons, planned one-tailed tests were run on just three Vbeta families that had been chosen in advance. In the sequencing data, TRBV25-01 and TRBV02-01 usage matched the flow-cytometry pattern without reaching statistical significance. Strict matching and exclusion criteria produced a comparatively small study sample, limiting generalizability of findings.

Each depressed patient was pairwise matched to a non-depressed control for sex, age, current smoking status and body mass index. Every participant in the study was of European descent. Controls scored 5 or less on the Quick Inventory of Depressive Symptoms-Self Report and had no mood disorder, either currently or at any point in their lifetime. Major medical conditions, Axis I/II comorbidities, regular medication or illicit drug use, and drinking over 100 g alcohol weekly were applied as exclusion criteria for all participants. Around 32 ml of peripheral blood was collected from each participant into EDTA tubes. Magnetic negative selection with the BD IMag Human CD4 T Lymphocyte Enrichment Set was used to purify CD4+ T cells from thawed PBMCs. A purity of 90% to 95% was typically achieved with the CD4+ enrichment method, as confirmed by flow cytometry. A subgroup of roughly five case-control pairs, chosen blind to the chemokine receptor expression and flow-cytometric repertoire skewing results, underwent TCRbeta sequencing. Every blood sample was taken in the morning at 8:00 a.m., and Ficoll-Hypaque gradient centrifugation was used to isolate PBMCs. Until being assayed, PBMCs were kept in liquid nitrogen after cryopreservation by gradual cooling to -80 degrees C.

The clonotype originates from a woman between 25 and 40 years old in good health. Sequenced sample: CD4+ T cells from PBMCs. The receptor chain draws on TRBV21-1 and TRBJ2-7; the D call in the table, TRBD1, was not verified against the DNA. TRBV21-1 is deemed a pseudogene. The CDR3 loop reads CASSTPSSGTGSYEQYF. The nucleotide sequence is TGTGCCAGCAGCACCCCCAGTTCCGGGACAGGCTCCTACGAGCAGTACTTC.